The 16 T cell receptor beta chains reported below all come from one sample, sequenced in a study of monozygotic twins with inflammatory bowel disease. TCRdb processed the 5' RACE reads again and assigns one entry to each CDR3 protein, with no DNA. This sample's table reports some 200,000 distinct CDR3 sequences. The specimen was blood. The receptors derive from a human donor with ulcerative colitis or Crohn's disease, or a healthy co-twin of an affected twin (not recorded which).

V is TRBV15 and J is TRBJ1-4; TCRdb lists TRBD1, though no DNA is available to test this call. This CDR3 comprises 15 residues. Germline V gene lookup returns CDR1 LNHNV and CDR2 YYDKDF (reference sequence). CDR3 sequence: CATSSLKTGSEKLFF.

The chain couples TRBV7-9 to TRBJ1-4; the D gene TCRdb calls, TRBD1, cannot be checked with no DNA. The CDR3 covers 12 residues. Germline-derived CDR1 and CDR2 are SEHNR and FQNEAQ (reference sequence). CDR3 sequence: CASSEPTGELFF.

This sequence joins TRBV6-1 and TRBJ2-1; checking the TCRdb D call of TRBD2 is not possible without DNA. CDR1 and CDR2 from the germline V gene are MNHNS and SASEGT. This CDR3 is built from 15 residues. The CDR3 loop reads CASSEKAGDYNEQFF.

V is TRBV9 and J is TRBJ1-2. Germline assignment: CDR1 SGDLS and CDR2 YYNGEE. The CDR3 consists of 14 residues. Here the CDR3 reads CASNPAWGDYGYTF.

This chain joins TRBV20-1 and TRBJ1-2. CDR1 DFQATT and CDR2 SNEGSKA come from the germline V gene (reference sequence). CDR3 length: 13 amino acids. The CDR3 region is CSASAGRSYGYTF.

V and J are TRBV11-2 and TRBJ2-1; the TRBD1 assignment by TCRdb is unverifiable without DNA. This CDR3 has 12 residues. Germline values: CDR1 SGHAT, CDR2 FQNNGV. The CDR3 is CASRDTHNEQFF.

The V gene is TRBV5-1, the J gene TRBJ2-1; TCRdb gives TRBD1 as the D gene, but with no DNA this cannot be confirmed. This CDR3 contains 13 residues. The germline V gene has CDR1 SGHRS and CDR2 YFSETQ. This chain's CDR3 is CASSSRLYNEQFF. The complete variable domain, with remaining parts taken from reference TRBV5-1 and TRBJ2-1, reads KAGVTQTPRYLIKTRGQQVTLSCSPISGHRSVSWYQQTPGQGLQFLFEYFSETQRNKGNFPGRFSGRQFSNSRSEMNVSTLELGDSALYLCASSSRLYNEQFFGPGTRLTVL.

The chain uses TRBV20-1 and TRBJ1-5. The germline V gene has CDR1 DFQATT and CDR2 SNEGSKA (reference sequence). The CDR3 loop spans 13 amino acids. The CDR3 loop is CSAGDGDNQPQHF.

This chain joins TRBV20-1 and TRBJ1-2; TCRdb designates TRBD1, a call that cannot be tested without DNA. Germline V lookup: CDR1 DFQATT, CDR2 SNEGSKA (reference sequence). The CDR3 has 14 residues. This chain's CDR3 is CSAGQGQGGYGYTF.

The chain is built from TRBV12-3 or TRBV12-4 and TRBJ2-1; no DNA is available, so the TRBD2 call from TCRdb remains unchecked. This CDR3 comprises 16 residues. The CDR3 protein is CASSPLGGGVVDEQFF.

The chain couples TRBV27 to TRBJ2-2; the TCRdb D gene call, TRBD1, has no DNA to confirm it. Per germline, CDR1 MNHEY and CDR2 SMNVEV (reference sequence). The CDR3 contains 15 residues. This chain's CDR3 is CASSLRMSGAGELFF.

The chain uses TRBV20-1 and TRBJ1-1. This CDR3 has 15 amino acids. CDR1 is DFQATT, CDR2 SNEGSKA, per germline (reference sequence). CDR3 loop: CSARDPVRGNTEAFF.

The J gene is TRBJ2-1, the V gene TRBV10-3. The germline gives CDR1 ENHRY, CDR2 SYGVKD. The CDR3 has 14 residues. CDR3 loop: CAIRATATNNEQFF.

The V gene is TRBV6-4, the J gene TRBJ2-1; TCRdb indicates TRBD2, and absent DNA this call remains unverified. The germline gives CDR1 MRHNA, CDR2 SNTAGT. The CDR3 is 16 residues long. CDR3 amino acids: CASTPMAGGPYNEQFF.

The rearrangement links TRBV12-3 or TRBV12-4 to TRBJ1-5; as DNA is missing, the TRBD1 call by TCRdb cannot be tested. This CDR3 contains 14 residues. Here the CDR3 reads CASSLGQGAQAQHF.

The J gene is TRBJ2-5, the V gene TRBV29-1. The V gene's germline CDR1 is SQVTM and CDR2 ANQGSEA. The CDR3 loop spans 13 amino acids. The CDR3 region is CSVAEEVRETQYF. The full variable domain, its missing parts supplied by reference TRBV29-1 and TRBJ2-5, is SAVISQKPSRDICQRGTSLTIQCQVDSQVTMMFWYRQQPGQSLTLIATANQGSEATYESGFVIDKFPISRPNLTFSTLTVSNMSPEDSSIYLCSVAEEVRETQYFGPGTRLLVL.